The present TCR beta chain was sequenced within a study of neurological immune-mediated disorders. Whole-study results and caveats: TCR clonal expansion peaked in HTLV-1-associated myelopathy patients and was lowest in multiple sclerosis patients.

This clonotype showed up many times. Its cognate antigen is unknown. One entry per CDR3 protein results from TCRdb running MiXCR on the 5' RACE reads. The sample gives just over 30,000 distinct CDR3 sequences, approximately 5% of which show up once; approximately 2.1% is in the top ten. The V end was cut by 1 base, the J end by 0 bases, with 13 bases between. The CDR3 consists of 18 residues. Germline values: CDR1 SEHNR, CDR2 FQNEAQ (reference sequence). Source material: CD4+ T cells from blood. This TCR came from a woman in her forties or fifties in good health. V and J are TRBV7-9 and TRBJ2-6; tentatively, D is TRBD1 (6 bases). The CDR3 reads CASSLGQGRPSGANVLTF. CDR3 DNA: TGTGCCAGCAGCTTAGGGCAGGGGCGCCCCTCTGGGGCCAACGTCCTGACTTTC.